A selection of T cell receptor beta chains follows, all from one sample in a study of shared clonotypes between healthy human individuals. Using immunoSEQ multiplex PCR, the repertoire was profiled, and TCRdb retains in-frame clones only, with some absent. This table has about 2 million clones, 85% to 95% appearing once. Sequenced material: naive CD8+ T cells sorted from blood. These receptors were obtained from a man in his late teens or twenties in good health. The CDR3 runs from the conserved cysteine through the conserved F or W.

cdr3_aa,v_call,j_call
CASSSREVNQPQHF,TRBV25-1,TRBJ1-5
CASSIRTSDYEQYF,TRBV7-2,TRBJ2-7
CASSPTAETGGLEQYF,TRBV27,TRBJ2-7
CASSLGADGNTIYF,TRBV7-9,TRBJ1-3
CASSQVYGPSYEQYF,TRBV4-3,TRBJ2-7
CASSDEVPKYF,TRBV2,TRBJ2-7
CASSDRNWLEAFF,TRBV2,TRBJ1-1
CASSPIFTGELFF,TRBV9,TRBJ2-2
CASSQVQANSPLHF,TRBV4-1,TRBJ1-6
CASSQDLPERGFRKLFF,TRBV4-1,TRBJ1-4
CASSSWDRETQYF,TRBV7-2,TRBJ2-5
CASSLGPAGPGETQYF,TRBV13,TRBJ2-5
CASSLAESYEQYF,TRBV7-6,TRBJ2-7
CASSEGTGWETQYF,TRBV2,TRBJ2-5
CASSGWTGATYNEQFF,TRBV9,TRBJ2-1
CASSQESSGLSYEQYF,TRBV14,TRBJ2-7
CASSSYEGPYNEQFF,TRBV7-3,TRBJ2-1
CASSVHVETGDYGYTF,TRBV9,TRBJ1-2
CASSERSEQYF,TRBV10-2,TRBJ2-7
CAWSVWGVGEQYF,TRBV30,TRBJ2-7
CASSLGSSSYEQYF,TRBV27,TRBJ2-7
CASSLWGRTNEKLFF,TRBV5-6,TRBJ1-4
CASSVAGLSYNEQFF,TRBV9,TRBJ2-1